These 24 T cell receptor beta chains came from one sample sequenced in a study of PD-1 blockade in classical Hodgkin lymphoma. The table came from immunoSEQ multiplex PCR; TCRdb's copy has only in-frame clones and leaves some out. The repertoire includes approximately 3,000 clones, less than 80% of them detected once, and around two thirds sits in the top ten. Relapses following autologous stem cell transplantation were seen in all patients, with brentuximab vedotin exposure varying. Researchers pulled CD8+ T cells out of thawed PBMCs using magnetic negative selection. The sequencing used CD8+ T cells from blood, collected at baseline. Receptor source: a human donor with classical Hodgkin lymphoma.

The V and J genes are TRBV6-1 and TRBJ2-7; 8 bases match TRBD1. Germline CDR1 MNHNS, CDR2 SASEGT. The length of the CDR3 is 13 residues. Trimming at V came to 3 bases and at J to 6 bases, leaving 4 bases not matched to a gene. For the CDR3, the DNA is TGTGCCAGCAGTGAGACAGGGGCCGGCGAGCAGTACTTC. As protein: CASSETGAGEQYF.

J is TRBJ1-1 and V is TRBV7-9, with D tentatively TRBD1 (5 bases). The CDR3 consists of 13 residues. V dropped 1 base and J dropped 6 bases, with 9 bases sitting between them. From germline, CDR1 is SEHNR and CDR2 FQNEAQ (reference sequence). CDR3 sequence (DNA): TGTGCCAGCAGCTTAGGGGGACGGCCTGAAGCTTTCTTT. This translates into CASSLGGRPEAFF.

This clone has more than one count but fewer than ten. The chain combines TRBV7-3 with TRBJ2-7; TRBD1 matches 9 bases. The trim removed 5 bases at V and 3 bases at J, leaving 5 bases unmatched. The germline V gene has CDR1 SGHTA and CDR2 FQGTGA. The CDR3 extends over 14 amino acids. CDR3 bases: TGTGCCAGCAGCCTGGGACAGGGTGACTACGAGCAGTACTTC. It codes for CASSLGQGDYEQYF. The full variable domain, its missing parts supplied by reference TRBV7-3 and TRBJ2-7, is GAGVSQTPSNKVTEKGKYVELRCDPISGHTALYWYRQSLGQGPEFLIYFQGTGAADDSGLPNDRFFAVRPEGSVSTLKIQRTERGDSAVYLCASSLGQGDYEQYFGPGTRLTVT.

This clone has only a few counts. V is TRBV2 and J is TRBJ1-6, with D perhaps matching TRBD1 (5 bases). V was trimmed by 10 bases and J by 14 bases, leaving 18 bases between them. The CDR3 sequence is 12 residues long. Germline V gene lookup returns CDR1 SNHLY and CDR2 FYNNEI. CDR3 coding DNA: TGTGCCACCTACAACCGACCGGGGGCCCTCCACTTT. Protein sequence: CATYNRPGALHF. Filled out from reference TRBV2 and TRBJ1-6, the complete variable domain reads EPEVTQTPSHQVTQMGQEVILRCVPISNHLYFYWYRQILGQKVEFLVSFYNNEISEKSEIFDDQFSVERPDGSNFTLKIRSTKLEDSAMYFCATYNRPGALHFGNGTRLTVT.

The V call is TRBV5-1, the J call TRBJ2-7; D perhaps matches TRBD2 (5 bases). V was pared by 0 bases and J by 3 bases, with 7 bases between. Germline-derived CDR1 and CDR2 are SGHRS and YFSETQ. The CDR3 is 13 residues long. CDR3 nucleotide sequence: TGCGCCAGCAGCTTGGTCGGGATCTACGAGCAGTACTTC. Protein: CASSLVGIYEQYF.

This clone appeared a few times. This chain connects TRBV19 to TRBJ1-2; no clear D. The V gene's germline CDR1 is LNHDA and CDR2 SQIVND (reference sequence). V was cut by 7 bases and J by 6 bases, with 12 bases left in between. This CDR3 has 12 residues. CDR3 bases: TGTGCCAGTACCAATGCGATGGATGGCTACACCTTC. The encoded protein is CASTNAMDGYTF.

This clone was seen a few times. The rearrangement links TRBV4-1 to TRBJ1-2; the D is unclear. CDR3 length: 14 residues. Germline V lookup: CDR1 MGHRA, CDR2 YSYEKL. The V end was cut by 0 bases, the J end by 4 bases, with 9 bases between. The CDR3 reads CASSQDLGSYGYTF. CDR3 DNA: TGCGCCAGCAGCCAAGATCTTGGCAGCTATGGCTACACCTTC.

The chain is built from TRBV15 and TRBJ2-1; 7 bases agree with TRBD2. This CDR3 has 18 amino acids. In germline, CDR1 is LNHNV, CDR2 YYDKDF (reference sequence). V gave up 5 bases and J gave up 3 bases; unmatched junction bases: 16. The CDR3, as DNA: TGTGCCACCAGCTCCCGCTTGGCGGGGGAAGGGGTCTACAATGAGCAGTTCTTC. It specifies CATSSRLAGEGVYNEQFF.

This clone was detected only once. This chain uses TRBV7-9 with TRBJ1-6; no definite D call. The CDR3 is made up of 14 amino acids. Germline-derived CDR1 and CDR2 are SEHNR and FQNEAQ (reference sequence). V gave up 0 bases and J gave up 5 bases, with 5 bases separating them. CDR3 residues: CASSLATDNSPLHF. Here the CDR3 DNA reads TGTGCCAGCAGCTTAGCTACGGATAATTCACCCCTCCACTTT.

This clone was recorded a few times. The gene calls are TRBV4-2 and TRBJ2-1; D is unclear. The CDR3 loop spans 12 amino acids. V was clipped by 5 bases and J by 5 bases, with 7 bases between them. Germline-derived CDR1 and CDR2 are LGHNA and YNFKEQ. The CDR3 is CASSGWDNEQFF. For the CDR3, the DNA is TGTGCCAGCAGCGGGTGGGACAATGAGCAGTTCTTC.

The rearrangement uses TRBV4-3 and TRBJ2-7, with D perhaps TRBD2 (6 bases). Trimming pared 0 bases from V and 0 bases from J, leaving 12 bases between. The CDR3 runs 16 residues. Germline CDR1 LGHNA, CDR2 YSLEER. CDR3 sequence: CASSQDRASDSYEQYF. CDR3 coding DNA: TGCGCCAGCAGCCAAGATCGCGCTAGCGACTCCTACGAGCAGTACTTC.

A few counts support this clone. This chain connects TRBV28 to TRBJ1-3; D gene uncertain. The germline V gene has CDR1 MDHEN and CDR2 SYDVKM. The CDR3 runs 16 residues. V lost 2 bases, J lost 1 base, and 12 bases lay in between. The CDR3 DNA is TGTGCCAGCAGTTTAGAGGTGGGATTGTCTGGAAACACCATATATTTT. Its protein is CASSLEVGLSGNTIYF.

The V call is TRBV30, the J call TRBJ1-2; D perhaps matches TRBD1 (6 bases). V dropped 4 bases and J dropped 4 bases, with 13 bases sitting between them. The V gene's germline CDR1 is GTSNPN and CDR2 SVGIG (reference sequence). There are 13 residues in the CDR3. CDR3 amino acids: CAWKLGGGYGYTF. Here the CDR3 DNA reads TGTGCCTGGAAGCTAGGGGGAGGCTATGGCTACACCTTC.

The DNA of the CDR3 is TGTGCCAGCAGCTTAACGGCAGGGGGCGGATCGGATACGCAGTATTTT. Protein sequence: CASSLTAGGGSDTQYF. The chain couples TRBV7-2 to TRBJ2-3; TRBD1 agrees at 8 bases. Germline CDR1 SGHTA, CDR2 FQGNSA. Trimming took 2 bases from V and 6 from J; bases not matched to a gene: 10. The CDR3 is 16 residues long.

The rearrangement joins TRBV27 to TRBJ1-2, with a weak D call TRBD1 (6 bases). The germline V gene has CDR1 MNHEY and CDR2 SMNVEV (reference sequence). The germline V and J ends were trimmed by 5 bases and 8 bases, with 12 bases remaining between them. This CDR3 spans 12 amino acids. CDR3 coding DNA: TGTGCCAGCAGTACAGGGTTAGTCGGCTACACCTTC. As protein: CASSTGLVGYTF.

This chain connects TRBV5-5 to TRBJ2-3; 9 positions agree with TRBD1. V was clipped by 4 bases and J by 5 bases; unmatched bases: 8. CDR1 and CDR2 (germline): SGHKS, YYEKEE (reference sequence). CDR3 size: 15 residues. The CDR3 sequence is CASSGGQGGVDTQYF. DNA for the CDR3: TGTGCCAGCAGCGGGGGACAGGGTGGGGTAGATACGCAGTATTTT.

The chain recombines TRBV6-6 with TRBJ1-2, with no clear D. V shed 4 bases and J shed 4 bases, with 4 bases lying between them. Germline V CDR1 and CDR2: MNHNY, SVGAGI (reference sequence). The CDR3 runs to 11 residues. DNA for the CDR3: TGTGCCAGCAGTTTCCTCTATGGCTACACCTTC. It translates to CASSFLYGYTF.

This chain uses TRBV11-3 with TRBJ2-1, with 9 bases aligning to TRBD1. The trim removed 6 bases at V and 5 bases at J, leaving 5 bases unmatched. From germline, CDR1 is SGHNT and CDR2 YENEEA. CDR3 length: 14 residues. CDR3 residues: CASRLGTGNNEQFF. The CDR3 nucleotides read TGTGCCAGCAGACTCGGGACAGGGAACAATGAGCAGTTCTTC.

This chain uses TRBV4-1 with TRBJ1-1; D is undetermined. The CDR3 covers 15 residues. Trimming pared 1 base from V and 0 bases from J, leaving 9 bases between. Germline V CDR1 and CDR2: MGHRA, YSYEKL. CDR3 sequence reads: CASSQVSNMNTEAFF. DNA of the CDR3: TGCGCCAGCAGCCAAGTATCGAACATGAACACTGAAGCTTTCTTT.

The rearrangement joins TRBV18 to TRBJ2-7, with D unclear. Germline V lookup: CDR1 KGHSH, CDR2 LQKENI. Trimming left V 4 bases short and J 6 bases short, with 10 bases between. This CDR3 has 12 residues. In DNA, the CDR3 is TGTGCCAGCTCACAACAGAATCTCGAGCAGTACTTC. Translated, it gives CASSQQNLEQYF.

This clone was counted once. V is TRBV19 and J is TRBJ1-1, with TRBD1 matching 11 bases. The V segment lost 2 bases and the J segment 7 bases; nucleotides outside the gene matches: 6. The CDR3 consists of 15 residues. Germline V CDR1 and CDR2: LNHDA, SQIVND (reference sequence). The CDR3 nucleotides are TGTGCCAGTAGTATACCGGGACAGGGGGTGGGTGAAGCTTTCTTT. It specifies CASSIPGQGVGEAFF. The full variable domain, with the rest looked up from reference TRBV19 and TRBJ1-1, is DGGITQSPKYLFRKEGQNVTLSCEQNLNHDAMYWYRQDPGQGLRLIYYSQIVNDFQKGDIAEGYSVSREKKESFPLTVTSAQKNPTAFYLCASSIPGQGVGEAFFGQGTRLTVV.

This clone has a single count. The chain couples TRBV29-1 to TRBJ2-5; a possible D gene is TRBD1 (6 bases). The germline V gene encodes CDR1 SQVTM and CDR2 ANQGSEA. V lost 3 bases, J lost 0 bases, and 14 bases lay in between. CDR3 size: 15 residues. CDR3 residues: CSVEWTDAYQETQYF. As DNA, the CDR3 is TGCAGCGTTGAGTGGACAGACGCGTACCAAGAGACCCAGTACTTC.

This clone was counted once. This chain connects TRBV19 to TRBJ2-2, with D perhaps TRBD1 or TRBD2 (5 bases each). Looked up from germline, CDR1 is LNHDA and CDR2 is SQIVND (reference sequence). V lost 3 bases and J lost 7, with 9 bases in between. This CDR3 contains 13 residues. The CDR3 is CASSIGANGELFF. Here the CDR3 DNA reads TGTGCCAGTAGTATCGGGGCTAACGGGGAGCTGTTTTTT.

Details on this clone: One junction end disagrees with the germline gene, perhaps due to a read error. CDR3 sequence: CSASDYGGTSF. CDR3 DNA: TGCAGTGCTAGTGATTATGGGGGGACATCCTTC. The rearrangement links TRBV20-1 to TRBJ1-2; weak D call: TRBD1 (6 bases). The CDR3 is made up of 11 amino acids. Germline V lookup: CDR1 DFQATT, CDR2 SNEGSKA (reference sequence).